A selection of T cell receptor beta chains follows, all from one sample in a study of PD-L1 blockade in urothelial cancer. Sequenced by immunoSEQ multiplex PCR; TCRdb stores in-frame clones only, minus some. The table shows under 30,000 clones, with around 82% occurring only once. The sequenced sample was PBMCs, obtained around atezolizumab (anti-PD-L1) treatment. The receptors come from an older man with urothelial cancer. CDR3s leave out the opening cysteine and the closing phenylalanine or tryptophan. D genes are given only for firm matches.

d_gene,j_gene,v_gene,CDR3aa
NA,TRBJ1-5,TRBV19,ASSRAPGSNQPQH
TRBD2,TRBJ2-3,TRBV11-3,ASSSGLAGGDTQY
TRBD1,TRBJ2-3,TRBV19,ASSSRDRGLADTQY
TRBD1,TRBJ1-1,TRBV4-2,ASSQVGQGNTEAF
TRBD1,TRBJ1-2,TRBV28,ASRPPGGANYGYT
NA,TRBJ1-1,TRBV30,ATGGNTEAF
TRBD2,TRBJ2-7,TRBV19,ASSSPGLAGENEQY
NA,TRBJ1-4,TRBV7-9,ASSPLPQGMGEKLF
NA,TRBJ2-3,TRBV29-1,SVEQSPELTDTQY
NA,TRBJ2-5,TRBV7-6,ASSLSKETQY
NA,TRBJ2-7,TRBV5-4,ASSSLSRAGLYEQY
TRBD2,TRBJ2-1,TRBV29-1,SVDRVGGSRGVEQF
NA,TRBJ2-1,TRBV27,ASSPVPNEQF
TRBD2,TRBJ2-1,TRBV28,ASSLSVAGGPHEQF
TRBD2,TRBJ2-1,TRBV29-1,SVKAGGTNEQF
NA,TRBJ1-1,TRBV9,ASSAREGMNTEAF
NA,TRBJ1-2,TRBV6-6,ASTREEAANYGYT
TRBD2,TRBJ2-3,TRBV5-1,ASSRTSGTDTQY
NA,TRBJ2-3,TRBV7-2,ASSFSGASTDTQY
NA,TRBJ1-1,TRBV6-6,ASLQGMNTEAF
TRBD2,TRBJ2-7,TRBV9,ASSVREAYEQY
NA,TRBJ1-2,TRBV5-1,ASSQSGGSYGYT
TRBD1,TRBJ1-2,TRBV4-1,ASSPGQGTIYGYT
TRBD1,TRBJ1-5,TRBV4-1,ASSQTIGTGVYQPQH
NA,TRBJ1-1,TRBV6-5,ASSYSGVNTEAF
TRBD1,TRBJ2-3,TRBV19,ASSMDGDSHGTDTQY